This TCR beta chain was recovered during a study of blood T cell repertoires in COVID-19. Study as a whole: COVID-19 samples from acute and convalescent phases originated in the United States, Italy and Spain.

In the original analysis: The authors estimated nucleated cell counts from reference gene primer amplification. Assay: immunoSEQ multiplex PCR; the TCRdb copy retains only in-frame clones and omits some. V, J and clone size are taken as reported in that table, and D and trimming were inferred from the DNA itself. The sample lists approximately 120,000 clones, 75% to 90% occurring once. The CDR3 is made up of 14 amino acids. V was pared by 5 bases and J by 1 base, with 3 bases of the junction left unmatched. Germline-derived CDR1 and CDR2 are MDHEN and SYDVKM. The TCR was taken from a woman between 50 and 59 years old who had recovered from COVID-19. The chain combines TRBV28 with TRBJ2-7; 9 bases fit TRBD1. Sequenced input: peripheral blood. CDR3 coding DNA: TGTGCCAGCAGTCCGGGACAGGGTTCCTACGAGCAGTACTTC. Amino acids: CASSPGQGSYEQYF.